This T cell receptor (beta chain) was identified in a study of blood T cell repertoires in COVID-19. Study-level background: Samples representing acute and convalescent COVID-19 were sourced from the United States, Italy and Spain. T cells, B-cell-depleted T cells, or PBMCs provided the cDNA or gDNA that served as material.

Patients from Seattle were sampled longitudinally, starting during active infection. This clone was found once. The CDR3 runs to 17 residues. The germline V gene encodes CDR1 MDHEN and CDR2 SYDVKM. V dropped 2 bases and J dropped 4 bases, with 20 bases sitting between them. The assay was immunoSEQ multiplex PCR, and TCRdb's table has in-frame clones only and misses some. The profile shows under 250,000 clones, approximately 90% of them singletons. The sequence was collected from a man aged 55-75 years with COVID-19, enrolled during active disease. The rearrangement joins TRBV28 to TRBJ1-2; the D gene is possibly TRBD1 (6 bases). What was sequenced was peripheral blood. The CDR3 DNA is TGTGCCAGCAGTTTAAACCTCGGGCAGGGGACCGTCTATGGCTACACCTTC. Its protein is CASSLNLGQGTVYGYTF.